This entry is about one T cell receptor beta chain. This clone has a handful of counts. Its binding antigen is unknown. Per-base quality was not reported, and no clone a single base away is much larger than it. The record originates from a study of cytomegalovirus exposure and HLA in healthy donors (dated by TCRdb to 2016 to 2017). For the wider study: According to an earlier analysis of 587 of the donors, 150 million to 200 million T cells yielded 117 million unique TCR beta sequences and more than 250 Gb of sequence data. Along with the approximately 600-subject first cohort, a separate validation cohort of over 90 different subjects was used. The study combined high-throughput TCR immunosequencing, statistical association of individual TCRs with disease status, and machine learning to predict cytomegalovirus infection status. The study used immunosequencing to profile the T cell repertoires of under 700 subjects and linked those repertoires to cytomegalovirus serostatus. The study was designed to test whether signatures of past pathogen exposure could be identified by cataloging public T cell receptors. Every repertoire in the discovery cohort had been generated on one and the same sequencing platform. Across some 400 genotyped donors of the cohort, an average of 235,054 unique TCR beta nucleotide sequences per donor were sequenced, and roughly 17% of those sequences were non-productive. Class I and class II HLA loci were covered by the typing at four-digit resolution. An earlier analysis of fewer than 700 of the donors applied high-throughput TCR beta sequencing to assess whether each TCR beta V gene segment acted as functional or pseudogenic. The number of donors typed differed by locus, with 629-630 for A, B, C, DRB1 and DQB1, around 520 for DQA1, under 610 for DPA1, and about 450 for DPB1. An early release that covered about 600 HLA-typed donors contained approximately 290 gigabases of sequencing data and tens of millions of unique TCR sequences. A later analysis re-analyzed previously published TCR beta repertoires from roughly 690 donors and added high-resolution HLA genotyping to study TCR occurrence patterns. Genome-wide SNP genotypes for about 55% of the 666 donors were used in a later genetic analysis, which treated that subset as a discovery cohort. Donor age, sex, ethnicity and CMV serostatus were compiled together with the repertoire data. The later analysis used no new phenotypic data to find candidate immune exposures, relying instead on TCR beta sequences and their occurrence across donors. Of the roughly 390 genotyped donors, approximately 82% fell in the genetic ancestry cluster associated with self-reported Caucasian donors. Roughly 5 DR-DQ haplotypes were handled as single units for association and clustering, since linkage in the cohort was strong.

In total, just over 650 healthy bone marrow donors made up the cohort. At the time of sampling, all cohort members were nominally healthy, though unrecorded immune exposures were likely present. The donor was CMV seronegative and was included in the group of around 320 seronegative cohort members. A peripheral blood sample was collected from each donor, and TCR beta sequencing was performed on peripheral blood mononuclear cells. Genomic DNA extraction from the blood cell samples was performed with the Qiagen DNeasy Blood Extraction Kit. Libraries were built with the immunoSEQ multiplex PCR assay. The multiplex PCR relied on a mix of 60 forward primers for TCR Vbeta segments and 13 reverse primers for TCR Jbeta segments. A multiplex PCR assay on genomic DNA amplified the CDR3 region of rearranged TCR beta genes. The amplified TCR beta libraries were sequenced on the Illumina HiSeq System as 87-base-pair reads. The source study handled its data this way. A later analysis counted about 82 million unique TCR beta chains across the 650 to 800 repertoires, and roughly 11 million of these chains were shared by at least two donors. Raw reads were error-corrected and collapsed into unique sequences by a nearest-neighbor algorithm in which closely related sequences were merged to remove PCR and sequencing errors. To assign V, D and J gene segments, CDR3 sequences were aligned to IMGT reference sequences. Each retained sequence needed at least a six-nucleotide match to both a V gene segment and a J gene segment. A rearrangement counted as productive if the CDR3 had no stop codons and remained in frame with V and J, and every other rearrangement counted as non-productive. Following IMGT convention, CDR3 was defined as the stretch from the second conserved V-encoded cysteine to the conserved J-encoded phenylalanine. The earlier analysis of some 600 of the donors excluded sequences that lacked an unambiguous match to a single V gene segment. In an earlier analysis of 587 of the donors, a V segment was called functional when productive rearrangements were above 56.7%, and segregating when the standard deviation between donors exceeded 5%. To diagnose cytomegalovirus status from the catalog of TCR beta chain sequences, a statistical classification framework was built. A later analysis assigned V and J genes by comparing TCR nucleotide sequences with IMGT/GENE-DB human TR gene sequences. The TCRdist pipeline was used in a later analysis to assign CDR3 sequences and most-parsimonious VDJ recombination scenarios. In a later analysis, each TCR beta chain was defined by its CDR3 amino acid sequence together with its V-gene family, and reads lacking a unique V-gene family were excluded. To address suspected cross-contamination and a sequencing artifact, a later analysis removed approximately 590 highly shared, low-generation-probability nucleotide sequences. In a later analysis, a clonal expansion index for each public chain was calculated from normalized within-repertoire ranks of inferred template counts. A later analysis computed generation probabilities with a VDJ recombination model fitted to out-of-frame rearrangements, and checked the results against IGoR. In a later analysis, hypergeometric tests were used to score TCR-TCR, TCR-HLA and TCR-CMV co-occurrence, with a repertoire-size bias correction applied to TCR pairs. A later analysis estimated false discovery rates by permuting HLA or CMV assignments 20 times. A later analysis grouped co-occurring TCRs with DBSCAN, adding TCRdist sequence similarity when clustering within HLA-allele-positive subsets. Repertoires with fewer than 30,000 or more than 120,000 public chains were left out of co-occurrence clustering, as were about 5 repertoires with anomalous nucleotide sharing. Not all clones reach the TCRdb copy of this immuneACCESS table, which keeps in-frame sequences only. Checked studies attribute under half of the gap to unresolved V genes and leave the rest unexplained. V and J calls plus clone size are reproduced from that table; the DNA served to infer D and trimming. The sample table shows 100,000 or so clones, and approximately 14% are seen once. The ten top clones hold more than 0.8% of the sample.

The study at large found these results: Linkage disequilibrium might explain the correlated functional status among segregating V segments, but an unknown experimental factor could not be excluded. The sequencing pipeline was judged likely to have produced a cluster of highly shared sequence variants as a technical artifact. In a later genetic analysis, a missense DCLRE1C variant was associated with V-gene and J-gene trimming of TCR beta chains, and the association was replicated in an independent cohort. Several of the top co-occurrence clusters appeared to be linked to parvovirus B19, influenza, CMV and Epstein-Barr virus, according to a later analysis. In a later analysis, the rate of TCR association differed among HLA loci, with DRB1 alleles having the most associated TCRs and HLA-C alleles having the fewest. The authors suggested that the approach could potentially be generalized to other disease states and immunological phenotypes. The study gave a list of 150 to 200 TCR beta chains associated with cytomegalovirus. Compared with the roughly 700-donor mean, donors in an Asian-associated ancestry cluster had fewer N-insertions in productive TCRs, according to a later genetic analysis. In an earlier analysis of some 500 of the donors, most TCR beta V segments appeared in productive rearrangements about 87% or about 30% of the time, broadly matching IMGT annotations. Most CMV-associated TCR beta chains appeared to be HLA-restricted in a later analysis, and the HLA associations seemed to be driven largely by CMV exposure. Cytomegalovirus status was reported to be diagnosed by the classifier with high specificity and sensitivity in both the original and validation cohorts. Roughly uniform sequencing depth across donors was assumed in presence/absence analyses, although this assumption may not hold. Assigning TCR associations to individual alleles was difficult when HLA alleles, especially DR and DQ, strongly co-occurred. A further reported finding was that TCR beta sequences accurately predicted the HLA-A and HLA-B alleles for most subjects in the first cohort. HLA typing was unavailable for some donors at each locus, so association tests used only the typed subset. In vitro tests confirmed that a few of the cytomegalovirus-associated TCR beta chains recognize cytomegalovirus antigens. Most TCR sequences were observed very rarely across donors, whereas some public TCRs were present in many individuals. In a later analysis, HLA-associated TCR beta chains showed more clonal expansion and lower generation probabilities than non-associated chains that were equally common. Specific HLA alleles were associated with over 15,000 TCR beta sequences at a false discovery rate of 0.05 in a later analysis. Immune exposure information for the cohort was limited to CMV serostatus. Because counts were too low, about 15 rarely observed V segments, including chromosome 9 orphons, were left out of the earlier analysis of several hundred of the donors. This cohort had only TCR beta chains sequenced, and the lack of alpha or paired-chain data limited which features could be detected.

Sequenced input: PBMCs. The sequence derives from a female donor in good health and CMV-seronegative.

DNA sequence: TGTGCCAGTATTCGGGCGGGGAACACTGAAGCTTTCTTT. Translated, it gives CASIRAGNTEAFF. The V and J segments used are TRBV19 and TRBJ1-1; the D gene cannot be resolved reliably. The CDR3, cysteine through phenylalanine, is 13 amino acids long. CDR3 DNA is the only sequence kept; it has 39 bases, read in frame from the first base. The V and J ends are trimmed by 7 bases and 1 base, leaving 10 bases between them. CDR1 and CDR2, per the germline V gene (reference sequence), are LNHDA and SQIVND.